Following are 30 T cell receptor beta chains from one sample sequenced in a study of T-cell reconstitution after alpha-beta-depleted transplantation in children. Unique molecular identifiers were incorporated during preparation of the TCRbeta library. In TCRdb, the PCR reads were re-called with MiXCR into one record per CDR3 protein. The sample consists of over 5,500 distinct CDR3 sequences, roughly 10% of them appearing once. This specimen consisted of PBMCs, mostly from graft donor cells, obtained 180 days after TCRalphabeta/CD19-depleted stem cell transplant. The receptor set was obtained from a child younger than two who had a stem cell transplant for acute myeloid leukemia, so the T cells may come from the graft donor.

Sample share makes this clonotype medium-sized. This chain joins TRBV18 and TRBJ2-7; perhaps TRBD1 as D (6 bases). CDR3 length: 14 amino acids. Trimming removed 6 bases at V and 2 bases at J, with 14 bases between. The germline CDR1 and CDR2 sequences are KGHSH and LQKENI. In nucleotides, the CDR3 is TGTGCCAGCTCCCCCGGACAGACAGCCTACGAGCAGTACTTC. It specifies CASSPGQTAYEQYF.

Note on this clonotype: This clone may be a read error of a much larger clone one base away. The chain joins TRBV28 to TRBJ1-5; no clear D. Germline V gene data show CDR1 as MDHEN and CDR2 as SYDVKM. This CDR3 spans 14 amino acids. Written as DNA, the CDR3 is TGTGCCAGCAGCCCCTATCTGGCCAATCAGCCCAAGCATTTT. It translates to CASSPYLANQPKHF.

This clonotype was found many times. The rearrangement uses TRBV5-1 and TRBJ2-1; a weak D match, TRBD1 (6 bases). CDR1 is SGHRS and CDR2 is YFSETQ in the germline V gene. The CDR3 is 15 amino acids. Trimming stripped 3 bases from V and 5 bases from J, with 15 bases between. The CDR3 region is CASSSLQGRDNEQFF. In DNA, the CDR3 is TGCGCCAGCAGCTCTTTACAGGGTCGGGACAATGAGCAGTTCTTC.

This clonotype was detected many times. The rearrangement uses TRBV28 and TRBJ2-4; 9 bases are shared with TRBD1. Germline CDR1 and CDR2: MDHEN and SYDVKM. The CDR3 consists of 14 residues. With 8 bases clipped from V and 7 bases from J, the junction kept 9 bases outside the gene matches. CDR3 loop: CASSNRGLANIQYF. In nucleotides, the CDR3 is TGTGCCAGCTCCAACAGGGGGCTGGCGAACATTCAGTACTTC.

This clonotype was recorded many times. The chain employs TRBV5-1 and TRBJ2-5; D is possibly TRBD2 (6 bases). This CDR3 contains 14 residues. Germline CDR1 reads SGHRS; CDR2 reads YFSETQ. V dropped 3 bases and J dropped 0 bases, with 9 bases sitting between them. The CDR3 DNA reads TGCGCCAGCAGCTCCGGGAGATACCAAGAGACCCAGTACTTC. It encodes CASSSGRYQETQYF.

This clonotype came up many times. The CDR3 is CASSTKLAGTDTQYF. The CDR3 nucleotides read TGTGCCAGCAGCACAAAACTAGCGGGCACAGATACGCAGTATTTT. The chain combines TRBV3-1 with TRBJ2-3; 8 nucleotides agree with TRBD2. Germline loops: CDR1 LGHDT, CDR2 YNNKEL (reference sequence). There are 15 residues in the CDR3. V was clipped by 5 bases and J by 1 base; unmatched bases: 5.

This clonotype is labeled as medium-sized. This rearrangement joins TRBV15 to TRBJ2-7, with TRBD2 matching 8 bases. Germline V gene sequence: CDR1 LNHNV, CDR2 YYDKDF (reference sequence). The trim removed 5 bases at V and 7 bases at J, leaving 13 bases unmatched. The CDR3 loop spans 15 amino acids. The CDR3 DNA reads TGTGCCACCAGCGTAGCAGCGGGAGCCCCCCCTGAGCAGTACTTC. This translates into CATSVAAGAPPEQYF.

This clonotype has ten or more counts. The CDR3 region has the DNA TGTGCCAGCAGGGCCGTCGGGGGGCTTAGGACTGAAGCTTTCTTT. This codes for CASRAVGGLRTEAFF. The chain uses TRBV28 and TRBJ1-1, with D perhaps matching TRBD1 (6 bases). There are 15 residues in the CDR3. V was trimmed by 6 bases and J by 5 bases, leaving 19 bases between them. Per the germline V gene, CDR1 is MDHEN and CDR2 is SYDVKM.

There are many counts of this clonotype. The chain joins TRBV5-1 to TRBJ2-7, with 9 bases matching TRBD1. V shed 3 bases and J 7 bases; nucleotides not matched to a gene: 5. This CDR3 is built from 13 residues. CDR1 is SGHRS and CDR2 is YFSETQ in the germline V gene. CDR3 DNA: TGCGCCAGCAGCTGGGGACAGGGACCGGAGCAGTACTTC. Its protein product is CASSWGQGPEQYF.

This clonotype was seen many times. The rearrangement joins TRBV19 to TRBJ1-1, with 8 bases matching TRBD1. V was clipped by 3 bases and J by 4 bases; unmatched bases: 7. The germline gives CDR1 LNHDA, CDR2 SQIVND (reference sequence). The CDR3 consists of 15 residues. The CDR3 DNA sequence: TGTGCCAGTAGTATTCAGGGGGCGCTTGGCACTGAAGCTTTCTTT. Protein sequence: CASSIQGALGTEAFF.

The sample holds many counts of this clonotype. The chain has TRBV6-1 and TRBJ2-1; D is ambiguous. Germline V gene lookup returns CDR1 MNHNS and CDR2 SASEGT. Trimming took off 3 bases at V and 5 bases at J, with 20 bases between the two ends. This CDR3 is built from 17 residues. DNA for the CDR3: TGTGCCAGCAGTGACCCGCCTTTAGGGCCTATCCACAATGAGCAGTTCTTC. Protein sequence: CASSDPPLGPIHNEQFF.

By share, this clonotype ranks as medium-sized. The rearrangement joins TRBV20-1 to TRBJ2-1, with D unresolved. Germline-derived CDR1 and CDR2 are DFQATT and SNEGSKA (reference sequence). This CDR3 contains 11 residues. Trimming took off 1 base at V and 6 bases at J, with 4 bases between the two ends. The CDR3 DNA follows: TGCAGTGCTAGAGGGCCCAATGAGCAGTTCTTC. Translating it yields CSARGPNEQFF.

This clonotype was picked up many times. The chain carries TRBV7-9 and TRBJ1-1, with D maybe TRBD1 (5 bases). The germline gives CDR1 SEHNR, CDR2 FQNEAQ (reference sequence). The germline V and J ends were trimmed by 3 bases and 7 bases, with 9 bases remaining between them. This CDR3 spans 12 amino acids. Written as DNA, the CDR3 is TGTGCCAGCAGCTTCGTCCAGGGTGAAGCTTTCTTT. Translating gives CASSFVQGEAFF.

This clonotype was seen at least ten times. CDR3 DNA: TGTGCCAGCAGCTTAAGTCACAACTATGGCTACACCTTC. It translates to CASSLSHNYGYTF. This chain joins TRBV7-9 and TRBJ1-2; D is ambiguous. CDR3 length equals 13 residues. V was trimmed by 2 bases and J by 2 bases, leaving 6 bases between them. Germline CDR1 SEHNR, CDR2 FQNEAQ (reference sequence). Based on the CDR3 plus reference TRBV7-9 and TRBJ1-2, the full variable domain is DTGVSQNPRHKITKRGQNVTFRCDPISEHNRLYWYRQTLGQGPEFLTYFQNEAQLEKSRLLSDRFSAERPKGSFSTLEIQRTEQGDSAMYLCASSLSHNYGYTFGSGTRLTVV.

This clonotype was counted many times. This sequence joins TRBV7-9 and TRBJ1-1, with TRBD1 matching over 9 bases. This CDR3 contains 14 residues. V shed 5 bases, J shed 2 bases, and the junction held 3 bases outside the gene matches. Germline-derived CDR1 and CDR2 are SEHNR and FQNEAQ (reference sequence). The CDR3 region has the DNA TGTGCCAGCAGCCCGACAGGGGGAAACACTGAAGCTTTCTTT. This codes for CASSPTGGNTEAFF. The full variable domain, with the rest looked up from reference TRBV7-9 and TRBJ1-1, is DTGVSQNPRHKITKRGQNVTFRCDPISEHNRLYWYRQTLGQGPEFLTYFQNEAQLEKSRLLSDRFSAERPKGSFSTLEIQRTEQGDSAMYLCASSPTGGNTEAFFGQGTRLTVV.

In its sample, this clonotype was seen a few times. V is TRBV5-4 and J is TRBJ2-5, with 8 nucleotides matching TRBD1. The CDR3 loop spans 17 amino acids. Looked up from germline, CDR1 is SGHNT and CDR2 is YYREEE (reference sequence). With 4 bases clipped from V and 7 bases from J, the junction kept 18 bases outside the gene matches. The CDR3 here is CASSLGYNRGTKGTQYF. CDR3 DNA: TGTGCCAGCAGCCTTGGATACAACAGGGGGACGAAAGGGACCCAGTACTTC. Looking up the rest from reference TRBV5-4 and TRBJ2-5 gives the full variable domain: ETGVTQSPTHLIKTRGQQVTLRCSSQSGHNTVSWYQQALGQGPQFIFQYYREEENGRGNFPPRFSGLQFPNYSSELNVNALELDDSALYLCASSLGYNRGTKGTQYFGPGTRLLVL.

V usage is TRBV12-5 and J usage is TRBJ1-1; no clear D gene. The germline CDR1 and CDR2 sequences are LGHNT and FRNRAP. This CDR3 is 12 amino acids long. V was clipped by 2 bases and J by 6 bases, with 7 bases between them. The CDR3 DNA reads as TGTGCTAGTGGTTTGTCGGGGTCTGAAGCTTTCTTT. Translation: CASGLSGSEAFF.

This clonotype was counted many times. The gene calls are TRBV5-1 and TRBJ1-2; TRBD1 aligns across 8 bases. Germline loops: CDR1 SGHRS, CDR2 YFSETQ. The CDR3 sequence is 13 residues long. V trimming: 4 bases; J trimming: 8 bases; junction bases outside the gene matches: 7. The CDR3 sequence: CASSVDRVNGYTF. The CDR3 DNA sequence: TGCGCCAGCAGCGTGGACAGGGTAAACGGCTACACCTTC.

In this sample, this clonotype is medium-sized. This sequence joins TRBV7-8 and TRBJ1-5, with D maybe TRBD1 (6 bases). Germline loops: CDR1 SGHVS, CDR2 FQNEAQ. The CDR3 is made up of 16 amino acids. Trimming pared 2 bases from V and 1 base from J, leaving 12 bases between. The CDR3 DNA reads TGTGCCAGCAGCTTAAGGAAACAGGGCAGCAATCAGCCCCAGCATTTT. It encodes CASSLRKQGSNQPQHF.

This clonotype is categorized as medium-sized. J is TRBJ2-1 and V is TRBV29-1; D possibly corresponds to TRBD2 (5 bases). Trimming pared 4 bases from V and 3 bases from J, leaving 16 bases between. This CDR3 contains 15 residues. The germline CDR1 and CDR2 sequences are SQVTM and ANQGSEA. The CDR3 nucleotides read TGCAGCGTTGTTGGGAGCCCAACCGACTACAATGAGCAGTTCTTC. Its protein product is CSVVGSPTDYNEQFF.

This clonotype was observed many times. The chain combines TRBV20-1 with TRBJ2-5; 9 nucleotides agree with TRBD1. The CDR3 covers 16 residues. V shed 3 bases, J shed 5 bases, and the junction held 13 bases outside the gene matches. Per the germline V gene, CDR1 is DFQATT and CDR2 is SNEGSKA (reference sequence). CDR3 in amino acids: CSARNNLQGARETQYF. CDR3 sequence (DNA): TGCAGTGCTAGGAACAATCTACAGGGGGCGCGGGAGACCCAGTACTTC.

This clonotype ranks as medium-sized. The chain uses TRBV12-3 or TRBV12-4 and TRBJ1-2; D is undetermined. Trimming left V 6 bases short and J 6 bases short, with 20 bases between. The CDR3 spans 15 residues. The CDR3 sequence is CASRRGAPNADGYTF. Written as DNA, the CDR3 is TGTGCCAGCAGAAGAGGAGCCCCAAACGCTGATGGCTACACCTTC.

This clonotype appeared many times. The DNA for the CDR3 is TGCAGTGCCACCATAGGTAGCGCCCAGTACCAAGAGACCCAGTACTTC. Translated, it gives CSATIGSAQYQETQYF. The chain joins TRBV20-1 to TRBJ2-5; possibly TRBD2 for D (5 bases). The CDR3 runs to 16 residues. V was cut by 6 bases and J by 0 bases, with 20 bases left in between. CDR1 and CDR2 (germline): DFQATT, SNEGSKA (reference sequence).

This clonotype was seen many times. V and J are TRBV7-3 and TRBJ2-7; TRBD2 matches at 12 bases. This CDR3 has 18 residues. Unmatched junction bases numbered 9, after V lost 2 bases and J lost 1 base. Germline V gene data show CDR1 as SGHTA and CDR2 as FQGTGA. The CDR3 loop is CASSLYPSGRVESYEQYF. CDR3 DNA sequence: TGTGCCAGCAGCTTATACCCTAGCGGGAGGGTCGAATCCTACGAGCAGTACTTC. Full variable domain (remainder filled in from reference TRBV7-3 and TRBJ2-7): GAGVSQTPSNKVTEKGKYVELRCDPISGHTALYWYRQSLGQGPEFLIYFQGTGAADDSGLPNDRFFAVRPEGSVSTLKIQRTERGDSAVYLCASSLYPSGRVESYEQYFGPGTRLTVT.

This clonotype was picked up many times. V usage is TRBV27 and J usage is TRBJ2-4, with D possibly being TRBD2 (5 bases). V was trimmed by 5 bases and J by 2 bases, leaving 13 bases between them. CDR1 is MNHEY, CDR2 SMNVEV, per germline (reference sequence). The CDR3 is 15 amino acids. The CDR3 region has the DNA TGTGCCAGCAGTCACAACTCTAGCCCCAAAAACATTCAGTACTTC. This gives the protein CASSHNSSPKNIQYF.

This clonotype qualifies as large. The chain has TRBV10-3 and TRBJ2-5; 7 nucleotides match TRBD2. Germline lookup yields CDR1 ENHRY and CDR2 SYGVKD. The length of the CDR3 is 14 residues. The V segment lost 7 bases and the J segment 5 bases; nucleotides outside the gene matches: 10. The CDR3 DNA reads TGTGCCATCAAAGAGGGAACTAGCGAGGAGACCCAGTACTTC. Translation gives CAIKEGTSEETQYF.

This clonotype is deemed large. This rearrangement joins TRBV29-1 to TRBJ2-2; 8 bases align to TRBD2. The V gene end was trimmed by 5 bases and the J gene end by 4 bases; junction bases not matched to a gene: 9. The CDR3 contains 15 residues. Germline V gene sequence: CDR1 SQVTM, CDR2 ANQGSEA. CDR3 DNA sequence: TGCAGCGTTCAAGGCGGGAGGACGGGCACCGGGGAGCTGTTTTTT. It is translated as CSVQGGRTGTGELFF.

About this clonotype: The junction departs from germline at one end; a sequencing error may be responsible. The chain uses TRBV28 and TRBJ1-1; no definite D call. The V gene's germline CDR1 is MDHEN and CDR2 SYDVKM. The CDR3 contains 13 residues. The CDR3 DNA sequence: TGTGCCAGCATGAGACGGATGAACTCTGAAGCTTTCTTT. It translates to CASMRRMNSEAFF.

By share, this clonotype counts as large. V is TRBV20-1 and J is TRBJ1-5; 7 bases map to TRBD1. The germline V gene encodes CDR1 DFQATT and CDR2 SNEGSKA (reference sequence). This CDR3 has 13 residues. The V segment lost 6 bases and the J segment 3 bases; nucleotides outside the gene matches: 5. CDR3 nucleotide sequence: TGCAGTGCAACCGGGACAGTCAATCAGCCCCAGCATTTT. Protein product: CSATGTVNQPQHF.

This clonotype has ten or more counts. The chain carries TRBV15 and TRBJ2-7; D ambiguous. V shed 1 base and J shed 3 bases, with 4 bases lying between them. The CDR3 spans 12 residues. The V gene's germline CDR1 is LNHNV and CDR2 YYDKDF (reference sequence). CDR3 DNA: TGTGCCACCAGCAGAGGGGGCTACGAGCAGTACTTC. It translates to CATSRGGYEQYF. Full variable domain (missing parts from reference TRBV15 and TRBJ2-7): DAMVIQNPRYQVTQFGKPVTLSCSQTLNHNVMYWYQQKSSQAPKLLFHYYDKDFNNEADTPDNFQSRRPNTSFCFLDIRSPGLGDTAMYLCATSRGGYEQYFGPGTRLTVT.